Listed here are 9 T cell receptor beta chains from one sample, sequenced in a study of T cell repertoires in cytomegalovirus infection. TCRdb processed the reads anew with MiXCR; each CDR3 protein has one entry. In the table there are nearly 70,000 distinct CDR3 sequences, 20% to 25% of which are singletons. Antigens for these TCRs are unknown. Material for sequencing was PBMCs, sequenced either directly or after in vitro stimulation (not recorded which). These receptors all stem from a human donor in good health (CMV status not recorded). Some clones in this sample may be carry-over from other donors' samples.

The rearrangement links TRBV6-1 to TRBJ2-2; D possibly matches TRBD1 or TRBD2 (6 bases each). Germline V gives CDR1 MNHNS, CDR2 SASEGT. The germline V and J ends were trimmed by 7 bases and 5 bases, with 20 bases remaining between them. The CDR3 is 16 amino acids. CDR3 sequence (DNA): TGTGCCAGCATAGGGGTCGGGGGCCGGACAACCGGGGAGCTGTTTTTT. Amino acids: CASIGVGGRTTGELFF.

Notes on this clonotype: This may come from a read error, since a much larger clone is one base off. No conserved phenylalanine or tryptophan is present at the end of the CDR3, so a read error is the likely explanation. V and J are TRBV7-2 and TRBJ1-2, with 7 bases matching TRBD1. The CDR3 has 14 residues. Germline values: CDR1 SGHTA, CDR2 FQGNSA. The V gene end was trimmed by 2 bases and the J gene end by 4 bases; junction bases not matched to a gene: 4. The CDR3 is CASSLRGTVYGYTL. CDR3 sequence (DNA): TGTGCCAGCAGCTTAAGAGGGACAGTCTATGGCTACACCTTG.

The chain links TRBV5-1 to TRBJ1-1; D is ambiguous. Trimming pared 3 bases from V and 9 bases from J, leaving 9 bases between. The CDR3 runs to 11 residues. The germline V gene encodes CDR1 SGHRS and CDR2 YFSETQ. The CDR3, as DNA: TGCGCCAGCAGCTCCGGGGAGCAAGCTTTCTTT. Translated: CASSSGEQAFF.

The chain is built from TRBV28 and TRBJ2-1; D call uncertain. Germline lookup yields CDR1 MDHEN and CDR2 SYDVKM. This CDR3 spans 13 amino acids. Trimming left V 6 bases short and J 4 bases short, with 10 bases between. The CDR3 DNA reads TGTGCCAGCAGACAAGATTCTTACAATGAGCAGTTCTTC. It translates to CASRQDSYNEQFF.

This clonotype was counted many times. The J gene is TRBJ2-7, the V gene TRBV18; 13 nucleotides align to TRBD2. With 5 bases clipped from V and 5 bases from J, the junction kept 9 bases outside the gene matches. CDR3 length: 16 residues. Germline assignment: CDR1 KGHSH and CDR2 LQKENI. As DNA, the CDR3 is TGTGCCAGCTCAATGGCCGGGACTAGCGGGAAAAACGAGCAGTACTTC. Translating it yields CASSMAGTSGKNEQYF.

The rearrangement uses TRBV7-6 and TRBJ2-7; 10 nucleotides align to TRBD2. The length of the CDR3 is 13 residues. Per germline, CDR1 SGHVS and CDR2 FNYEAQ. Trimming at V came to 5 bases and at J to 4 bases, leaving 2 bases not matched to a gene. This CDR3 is CASSRTSGYEQYF. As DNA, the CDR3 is TGTGCCAGCAGCCGGACTAGCGGATACGAGCAGTACTTC.

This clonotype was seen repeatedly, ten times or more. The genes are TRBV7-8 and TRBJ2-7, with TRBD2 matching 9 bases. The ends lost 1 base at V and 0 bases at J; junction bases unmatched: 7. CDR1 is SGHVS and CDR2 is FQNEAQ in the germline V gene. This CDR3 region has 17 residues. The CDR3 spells CASSLVLAGQSSYEQYV. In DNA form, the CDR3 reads TGTGCCAGCAGCTTAGTCCTAGCGGGACAAAGCTCCTACGAGCAGTACGTC.

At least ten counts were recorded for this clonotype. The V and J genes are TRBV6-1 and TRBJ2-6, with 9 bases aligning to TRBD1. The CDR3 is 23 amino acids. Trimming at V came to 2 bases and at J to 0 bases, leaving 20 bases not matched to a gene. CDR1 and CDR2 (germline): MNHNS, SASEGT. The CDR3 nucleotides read TGTGCCAGCAGTGAATCTTGGACAGGGGATTATTACGGCTTGAGCTCTGGGGCCAACGTCCTGACTTTC. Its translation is CASSESWTGDYYGLSSGANVLTF.

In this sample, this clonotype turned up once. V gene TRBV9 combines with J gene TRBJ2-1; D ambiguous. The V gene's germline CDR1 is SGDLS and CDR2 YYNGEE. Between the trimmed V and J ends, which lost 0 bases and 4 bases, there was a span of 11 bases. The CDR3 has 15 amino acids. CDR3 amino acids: CASSVEETEYNEQFF. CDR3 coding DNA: TGTGCCAGCAGCGTAGAGGAGACCGAATACAATGAGCAGTTCTTC.